This entry is about one T cell receptor beta chain. Its target is unknown. The data stem from a study of cytomegalovirus exposure and HLA in healthy donors. Findings and caveats of the study: In a later analysis, V- and J-gene trimming of beta chains associated with a DCLRE1C missense variant, replicated independently. Rare TCR sequences predominated, though certain public TCRs were found in many donors.

Although they were nominally healthy when sampled, donors likely had unrecorded immune exposures. The PCR ran on 60 Vbeta and 13 Jbeta primers. TCRdb's copy holds only in-frame clones and misses some; the assay was immunoSEQ multiplex PCR. Of some 160,000 clones detected, around 80% appear once; the ten largest clones hold around 1.6%. The germline V gene encodes CDR1 SGHVS and CDR2 FQNEAQ. The ends lost 8 bases at V and 5 bases at J; junction bases unmatched: 8. The length of the CDR3 is 14 residues. The chain is built from TRBV7-8 and TRBJ2-2; 7 bases are shared with TRBD1. Material for sequencing was PBMCs. The clonotype comes from a woman aged 18-35 years in good health and CMV-seronegative. The CDR3 loop is CASGDREWTGELFF. In nucleotides, the CDR3 is TGTGCCAGCGGAGACAGGGAGTGGACCGGGGAGCTGTTTTTT.